This T cell receptor (beta chain) is drawn from a study of T cell responses to AZD1222 COVID-19 vaccine. Across the whole study: Timing groups of about 4 and about 12 weeks for second doses were pooled.

Study results and limitations: Reportedly, nearly half of unique spike TCRs recognized epitopes outside B.1.351/B.1.1.7 mutations. Mostly white British, mostly female donors; authors suggested clonal diversity may be underestimated.

CDR3 length equals 13 residues. The germline V gene encodes CDR1 SGHTS and CDR2 YDEGEE. With 4 bases removed from V and 7 bases from J, the gap between germline ends came to 11 bases. Concerning this clone: Its target is not known.

Sequencing used immunoSEQ multiplex PCR; TCRdb keeps in-frame clones, though not all of them. The sample consists of tens of thousands of clones, 75% to 85% of them appearing once. The gene calls are TRBV5-8 and TRBJ2-2; D gene uncertain. This sample comprised peripheral blood, obtained on day 0 of AZD1222 vaccination. The TCR sequence derives from an adult in good health. The CDR3 region has the DNA TGTGCCAGCAGCCTGGCTAGGGACGGGGAGCTGTTTTTT. Its translation is CASSLARDGELFF.